Many counts were recorded for the clone carrying this TCR beta chain. Its antigen is undetermined. The sample originates from a study of T cells in Graves' hyperthyroidism and ophthalmopathy. On the study more broadly: Upon initial diagnosis and before any treatment, peripheral blood was collected.

Template material for amplifying TCR beta CDR3 regions consisted of RNA transcripts. Carried out on the TCR CDR3, a first-round RT-PCR used the HTBI primer set. MiXCR, applied by TCRdb to the multiplex PCR reads, yields one record per CDR3 protein. The top ten clones hold about 45% of a sample with roughly 200,000 distinct CDR3 sequences, around 17% of them seen once. Study findings and constraints: Most thyroid clonotypes expanded above 0.001 were also detected in blood.

This receptor was identified in a man aged 40-50 years with Graves' hyperthyroidism. The sequenced sample was blood.

The CDR3 spells CSVRWGTQYF. DNA for the CDR3: TGCAGTGTCCGATGGGGTACGCAGTATTTT. The genes are TRBV20-1 and TRBJ2-3; no clear D gene. This CDR3 is 10 amino acids long. The V and J ends lost 7 bases and 8 bases respectively, with 10 bases between them. CDR1 is DFQATT, CDR2 SNEGSKA, per germline (reference sequence).